This is a list of T cell receptor beta chains from one sample in a study of cytomegalovirus exposure and HLA in healthy donors. Generated by immunoSEQ multiplex PCR, the TCRdb table keeps only in-frame clones and is missing some. This table lists 100,000 to 150,000 clones. The sample consisted of PBMCs. These receptors were obtained from a man between 18 and 29 years old in good health and CMV-seronegative. The CDR3 runs from the conserved cysteine through the conserved F or W. The D gene is left open where the match is weak.

cdr3_length,d_call,j_call,v_call,cdr3_aa,cdr3_nt
12,TRBD1,TRBJ2-7,TRBV29-1,CSVVGTGGEQYF,TGCAGCGTTGTAGGGACAGGAGGCGAGCAGTACTTC
15,-,TRBJ2-1,TRBV6-5,CASSYSGGLYNEQFF,TGTGCCAGCAGTTACTCGGGGGGTCTCTACAATGAGCAGTTCTTC
16,TRBD2,TRBJ2-1,TRBV7-6,CASSLSRGGDYNEQFF,TGTGCCAGCAGCTTGAGCCGCGGGGGGGATTACAATGAGCAGTTCTTC
15,-,TRBJ1-4,TRBV9,CASSSRAGRDEKLFF,TGTGCCAGCAGCTCCAGGGCAGGGAGGGATGAAAAACTGTTTTTT
14,TRBD2,TRBJ2-3,TRBV2,CASRKTSGTDTQYF,TGTGCCAGCAGAAAAACTAGCGGCACAGATACGCAGTATTTT
15,-,TRBJ1-5,TRBV7-2,CASSLVQAGHQPQHF,TGTGCCAGCAGCTTAGTACAGGCAGGGCATCAGCCCCAGCATTTT
15,TRBD1,TRBJ2-3,TRBV6-5,CASSRQGARTDTQYF,TGTGCCAGCAGCCGACAGGGGGCGCGAACAGATACGCAGTATTTT
12,-,TRBJ2-7,TRBV9,CASSPGTYEQYF,TGTGCCAGCAGCCCGGGGACCTACGAGCAGTACTTC
11,-,TRBJ2-7,TRBV29-1,CSVGPSYEQYF,TGCAGCGTTGGACCTAGCTACGAGCAGTACTTC
12,-,TRBJ1-1,TRBV28,CASSQTGSMAFF,TGTGCCAGCAGTCAAACGGGGTCGATGGCTTTCTTT
15,-,TRBJ2-1,TRBV15,CATSRVFPVNNEQFF,TGTGCCACCAGCAGAGTATTCCCGGTGAACAATGAGCAGTTCTTC
17,-,TRBJ2-2,TRBV28,CASSLPRRGVDTGELFF,TGTGCCAGCAGTTTACCTAGGCGGGGTGTGGACACCGGGGAGCTGTTTTTT
16,TRBD1,TRBJ1-2,TRBV11-2,CASSQTGALNYYGYTF,TGTGCCAGCAGCCAAACAGGGGCGCTTAACTACTATGGCTACACCTTC
15,-,TRBJ2-2,TRBV7-3,CASSTSRGGSGELFF,TGTGCCAGCAGCACATCTAGGGGGGGTAGCGGGGAGCTGTTTTTT
15,TRBD1,TRBJ2-7,TRBV2,CASSEGDRVRYEQYF,TGTGCCAGCAGTGAGGGGGACAGGGTGCGATACGAGCAGTACTTC
12,-,TRBJ2-1,TRBV10-2,CASSEFNNEQFF,TGCGCCAGCAGTGAGTTTAACAATGAGCAGTTCTTC
15,-,TRBJ1-3,TRBV6-5,CASRVTGVSGNTIYF,TGTGCCAGCAGGGTAACAGGCGTCTCTGGAAACACCATATATTTT
15,-,TRBJ2-5,TRBV9,CASTKTGAGGETQYF,TGTGCCAGCACCAAAACCGGGGCCGGAGGGGAGACCCAGTACTTC
12,-,TRBJ1-2,TRBV7-3,CASSSRGVGYTF,TGTGCCAGCAGCTCTAGAGGCGTTGGCTACACCTTC
16,-,TRBJ2-2,TRBV7-3,CASSLRGGTNTGELFF,TGTGCCAGCAGCTTAAGAGGCGGGACGAACACCGGGGAGCTGTTTTTT
14,TRBD2,TRBJ2-7,TRBV5-1,CASSISGGAYEQYF,TGCGCCAGCAGCATTAGCGGGGGAGCCTACGAGCAGTACTTC
15,-,TRBJ2-7,TRBV5-1,CASSLLGANSYEQYF,TGCGCCAGCAGCTTGCTGGGGGCGAATTCCTACGAGCAGTACTTC
11,-,TRBJ1-6,TRBV19,CASWPWSPLHF,TGTGCCAGTTGGCCGTGGTCACCCCTCCACTTT
14,TRBD1,TRBJ1-2,TRBV11-2,CASSPRDSYYGYTF,TGTGCCAGCAGCCCCCGGGACAGCTACTATGGCTACACCTTC
14,TRBD2,TRBJ2-1,TRBV7-9,CASSLPGRAVEQFF,TGTGCCAGCAGCTTACCAGGGAGGGCCGTTGAGCAGTTCTTC
12,-,TRBJ2-1,TRBV7-2,CASRIPGSEQFF,TGTGCCAGCAGAATACCTGGTAGCGAGCAGTTCTTC
15,TRBD1,TRBJ1-6,TRBV5-4,CASSLQGQGSSPLHF,TGTGCCAGCAGCCTCCAGGGACAGGGAAGTTCACCCCTCCACTTT
13,-,TRBJ1-1,TRBV7-8,CASSPPIRLGAFF,TGTGCCAGCAGCCCACCGATCCGACTGGGAGCTTTCTTT
13,-,TRBJ1-3,TRBV7-2,CASRQASGNTIYF,TGTGCCAGCCGCCAGGCCTCTGGAAACACCATATATTTT
15,TRBD2,TRBJ2-3,TRBV4-2,CASSQGLAGADTQYF,TGTGCCAGCAGCCAAGGACTAGCGGGAGCAGATACGCAGTATTTT
13,TRBD2,TRBJ2-5,TRBV30,CAWSGGGQETQYF,TGTGCCTGGAGTGGGGGAGGGCAAGAGACCCAGTACTTC
16,TRBD1,TRBJ2-2,TRBV28,CASSLETGGRTGELFF,TGTGCCAGCAGTTTAGAGACAGGGGGGAGAACCGGGGAGCTGTTTTTT
14,-,TRBJ2-7,TRBV7-2,CASSLGYSSYEQYF,TGTGCCAGCAGCTTAGGTTACTCTTCCTACGAGCAGTACTTC
17,TRBD2,TRBJ2-5,TRBV27,CASRLMAGGPNLETQYF,TGTGCCAGCAGACTAATGGCGGGAGGGCCCAATTTGGAGACCCAGTACTTC
15,TRBD1,TRBJ1-1,TRBV29-1,CSVEDLSHWTGEAFF,TGCAGCGTTGAAGATCTTTCACATTGGACAGGTGAAGCTTTCTTT
13,-,TRBJ1-5,TRBV19,CAGWGGLTQPQHF,TGTGCCGGATGGGGGGGCTTGACTCAGCCCCAGCATTTT
15,-,TRBJ2-7,TRBV30,CAWSVGQVYAYEQYF,TGTGCCTGGAGTGTGGGGCAGGTTTACGCCTACGAGCAGTACTTC
11,-,TRBJ2-7,TRBV27,CASGLPYEQYF,TGTGCCAGCGGGCTCCCCTACGAGCAGTACTTC
15,TRBD2,TRBJ2-7,TRBV28,CASSRRRGTTYEQYF,TGTGCCAGCAGTCGACGTCGCGGGACTACCTACGAGCAGTACTTC
14,TRBD1,TRBJ2-3,TRBV5-4,CASSLQGATDTQYF,TGTGCCAGCAGCTTGCAGGGGGCCACAGATACGCAGTATTTT
12,-,TRBJ2-4,TRBV28,CASSYRGGIQYF,TGTGCCAGCAGTTACAGGGGGGGTATTCAGTACTTC